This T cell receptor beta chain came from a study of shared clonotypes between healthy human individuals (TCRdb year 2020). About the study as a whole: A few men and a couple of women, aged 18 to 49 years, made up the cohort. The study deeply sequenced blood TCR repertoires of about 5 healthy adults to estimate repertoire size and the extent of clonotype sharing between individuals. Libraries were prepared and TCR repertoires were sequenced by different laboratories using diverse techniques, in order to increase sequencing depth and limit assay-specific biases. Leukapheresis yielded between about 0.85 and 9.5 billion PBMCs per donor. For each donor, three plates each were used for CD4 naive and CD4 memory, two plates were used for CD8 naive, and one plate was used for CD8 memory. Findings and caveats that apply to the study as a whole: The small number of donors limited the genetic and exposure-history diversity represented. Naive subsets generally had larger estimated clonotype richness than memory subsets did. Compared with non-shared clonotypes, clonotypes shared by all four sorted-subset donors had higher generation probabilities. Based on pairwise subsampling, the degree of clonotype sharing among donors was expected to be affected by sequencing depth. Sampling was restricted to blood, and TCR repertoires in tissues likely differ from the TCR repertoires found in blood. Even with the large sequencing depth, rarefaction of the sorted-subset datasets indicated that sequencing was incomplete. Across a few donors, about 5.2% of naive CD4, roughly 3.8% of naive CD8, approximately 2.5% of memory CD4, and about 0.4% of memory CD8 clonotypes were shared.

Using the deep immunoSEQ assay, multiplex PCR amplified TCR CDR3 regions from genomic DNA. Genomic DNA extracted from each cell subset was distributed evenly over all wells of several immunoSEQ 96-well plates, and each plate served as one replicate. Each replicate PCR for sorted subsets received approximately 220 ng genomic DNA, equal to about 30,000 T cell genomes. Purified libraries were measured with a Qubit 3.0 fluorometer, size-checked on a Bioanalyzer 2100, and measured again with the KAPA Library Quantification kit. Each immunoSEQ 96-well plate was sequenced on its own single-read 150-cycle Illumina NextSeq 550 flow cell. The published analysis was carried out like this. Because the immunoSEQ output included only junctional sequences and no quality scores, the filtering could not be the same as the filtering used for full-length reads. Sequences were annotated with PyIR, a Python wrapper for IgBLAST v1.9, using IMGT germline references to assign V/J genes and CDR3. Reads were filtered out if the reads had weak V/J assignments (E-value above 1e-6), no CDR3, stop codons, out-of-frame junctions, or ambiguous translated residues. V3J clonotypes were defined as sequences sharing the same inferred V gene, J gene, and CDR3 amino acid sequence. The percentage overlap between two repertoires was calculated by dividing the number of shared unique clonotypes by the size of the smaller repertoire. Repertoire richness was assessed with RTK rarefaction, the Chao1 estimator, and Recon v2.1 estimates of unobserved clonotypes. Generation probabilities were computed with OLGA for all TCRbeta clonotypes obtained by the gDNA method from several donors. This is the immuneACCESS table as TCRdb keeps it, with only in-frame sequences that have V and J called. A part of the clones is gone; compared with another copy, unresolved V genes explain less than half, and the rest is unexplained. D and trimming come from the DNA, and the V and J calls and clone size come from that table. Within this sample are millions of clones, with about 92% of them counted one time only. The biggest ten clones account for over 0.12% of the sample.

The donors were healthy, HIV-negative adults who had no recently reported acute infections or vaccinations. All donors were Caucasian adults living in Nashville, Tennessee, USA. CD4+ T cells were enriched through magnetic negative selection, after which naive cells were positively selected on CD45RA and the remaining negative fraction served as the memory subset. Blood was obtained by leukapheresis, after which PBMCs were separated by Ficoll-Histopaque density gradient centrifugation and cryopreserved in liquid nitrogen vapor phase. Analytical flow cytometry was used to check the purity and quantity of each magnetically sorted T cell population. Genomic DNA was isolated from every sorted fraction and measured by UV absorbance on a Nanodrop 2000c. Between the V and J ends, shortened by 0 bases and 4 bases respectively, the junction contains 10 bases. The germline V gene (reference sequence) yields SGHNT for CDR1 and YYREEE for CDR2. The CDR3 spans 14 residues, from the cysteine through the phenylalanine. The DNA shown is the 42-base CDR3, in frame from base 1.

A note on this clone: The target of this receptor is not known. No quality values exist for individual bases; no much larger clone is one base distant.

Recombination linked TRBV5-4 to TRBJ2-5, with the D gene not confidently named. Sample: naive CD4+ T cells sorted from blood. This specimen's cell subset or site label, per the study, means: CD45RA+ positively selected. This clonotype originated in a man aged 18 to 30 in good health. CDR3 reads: CASSLEQRGETQYF. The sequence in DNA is TGTGCCAGCAGCTTGGAGCAGCGTGGAGAGACCCAGTACTTC.